A single sample is the source of the 2 T cell receptor beta chains below, sequenced in a study of blood T cell repertoires in COVID-19 (dated by TCRdb to 2018 to 2021). Library preparation employed the immunoSEQ multiplex PCR assay. The clones in this table, taken by TCRdb from immuneACCESS, are in-frame only. Not every clone is retained; where verified, under half of the shortfall comes from an unresolved V gene, and the cause of the rest is unknown. The sample includes 250,000 to 300,000 clones, with 75% to 90% observed a single time. The top ten clonotypes cover approximately 10% of the sample. The sample was peripheral blood. These receptors all stem from a woman in her 70s with acute or convalescent COVID-19.

The J gene is TRBJ2-1, the V gene TRBV5-4; D possibly corresponds to TRBD2 (5 bases). This CDR3 is 16 amino acids long. V was cut by 3 bases and J by 2 bases, with 15 bases left in between. Germline V gene sequence: CDR1 SGHNT, CDR2 YYREEE (reference sequence). CDR3: CASSSGPSSAYNEQFF. The CDR3 nucleotides read TGTGCCAGCAGCTCTGGCCCTAGCAGCGCCTACAATGAGCAGTTCTTC.

The chain is built from TRBV6-5 and TRBJ2-2; a possible D gene is TRBD2 (5 bases). There are 15 residues in the CDR3. V lost 9 bases and J lost 6, with 20 bases in between. Germline V gene lookup returns CDR1 MNHEY and CDR2 SVGAGI. The CDR3 spells CASFSGSAGPGELFF. Here the CDR3 DNA reads TGTGCCAGTTTTTCCGGGTCCGCGGGCCCCGGGGAGCTGTTTTTT.